This T cell receptor (beta chain) derives from a study of CD8 T cells in Susac syndrome (dated by TCRdb to between 2018 and 2020). Concerning the study at large: Among the Susac syndrome patients who were sequenced, clinically active disease was present in six and clinical remission was observed in under ten. At blood withdrawal, Susac syndrome patients were either therapy-naive, taking corticosteroids (in some cases with IVIg as well), or taking IVIg alone. Repertoire sequencing was used to test whether CD8+ T cell activation and differentiation in Susac syndrome was antigen driven. What the research found in general, with its limitations: The study acknowledged that relatively few individuals were included in the TCR sequencing and HLA analysis. In patients with Susac syndrome, the CD4+ T cell repertoire showed no detectable clonal expansion.

V and J are truncated by 4 bases and 8 bases respectively, leaving an intervening sequence of 21 bases. The cysteine opens and the phenylalanine closes a CDR3 of 15 amino acids. Here the CDR3 DNA is all that survives: 45 bases in frame from base 1. In the germline V gene, CDR1 corresponds to SGDLS and CDR2 to YYNGEE. RNA was extracted using the RNeasy kit, and roughly 0.5 to 1 microgram was reverse transcribed with random hexamers. The immunoSEQ multiplex PCR assay, covering 54 Vbeta and 13 Jbeta segments, was used to amplify TCR beta CDR3 regions. PCR amplification bias was corrected by using a synthetic template baseline for primer optimization and computational correction. Processing in the source paper ran as follows. Reads were assigned to V, D and J genes according to IMGT and analyzed in immunoSEQ Analyzer, with only productive sequences retained. Clonality was computed as one minus Shannon entropy normalized by log2 of the number of productive unique sequences. For each patient and control, public and private clones were evaluated among the 100 most prevalent clones. Clones were defined as Susac-specific when absent from the healthy and MS cohorts, from roughly 1,000 published viral clones and from other ImmuneACCESS disease sequences. The public reads were reprocessed in TCRdb via fastp at Q25 and MiXCR, keeping in-frame beta chains. Rows merge per CDR3 protein into single entries with the most common DNA and genes. The V and J calls reflect TCRdb's pipeline rather than the authors' work. The sample table shows about 180,000 distinct CDR3 sequences, and 85% to 95% are seen once. The ten most abundant clones make up around 0.1% of the sample.

In regard to this clonotype: Its antigen is still unknown. No base qualities exist here, and no much larger clone lies one base off it.

Peripheral blood CD8+ and CD4+ T cells from healthy donors, Susac syndrome patients and multiple sclerosis patients were profiled by high-throughput TCR beta sequencing. The Susac syndrome patients fulfilled recently defined diagnostic criteria for either definite or probable disease. CD8+ TEMRA cells were enriched by FACS, while bulk CD8+ and CD4+ T cells were purified by magnetic negative isolation. Blood was drawn into EDTA tubes, processed within 24 hours, and PBMCs were isolated by density gradient centrifugation. PBMCs intended for TCR sequencing were cryopreserved in liquid nitrogen and thawed later in a water bath at 37 degrees C. The sorted or isolated CD4+, CD8+ and CD8+ TEMRA cells had a purity of 90% or higher.

The origin of this receptor is a human donor with Susac syndrome. The chain uses TRBV9 and TRBJ1-2; a weak D assignment points to TRBD1 (5 bases agree). Source material: CD4+ T cells from PBMCs. This receptor has the CDR3 CASSTSPGRGSGYTF. The DNA reads TGTGCCAGCAGCACTAGTCCGGGACGAGGGAGCGGCTACACCTTC.